This is a list of T cell receptor beta chains from one sample in a study of shared clonotypes between healthy human individuals. Using immunoSEQ multiplex PCR, the repertoire was profiled, and TCRdb retains in-frame clones only, with some absent. The table shows about 1.1 million clones, with about 84% occurring only once. The sample consisted of memory CD4+ T cells from PBMCs. These receptor sequences come from a man aged 18 to 30 in good health. Some clones in this sample may be carry-over from other donors' samples. Both conserved end residues are part of each CDR3. D genes are given only for firm matches. The size entry is marked missing in some rows and otherwise reads once, few, many or a size class.

NA	TRBV7-8	TRBJ1-1	NA	CASSFREGAGAFF	TGTGCCAGCAGCTTTAGGGAAGGTGCGGGCGCTTTCTTT
few	TRBV19	TRBJ1-2	NA	CASTEGPGYGYTF	TGTGCCAGTACCGAAGGACCGGGCTATGGCTACACCTTC
NA	TRBV6-5	TRBJ2-2	TRBD1	CASRSTGAVSGELFF	TGTGCCAGCCGGTCGACAGGGGCGGTGTCCGGGGAGCTGTTTTTT
NA	TRBV5-1	TRBJ2-1	TRBD2	CASSLDLAGGGNEQFF	TGCGCCAGCAGCTTGGATCTAGCGGGAGGGGGTAATGAGCAGTTCTTC
NA	TRBV28	TRBJ2-1	TRBD2	CASRASGRSREQFF	TGTGCCAGCAGGGCTAGCGGGAGATCAAGGGAGCAGTTCTTC
NA	TRBV5-4	TRBJ2-2	TRBD1	CASTPGQGYTGELFF	TGTGCCAGCACCCCGGGACAGGGGTACACCGGGGAGCTGTTTTTT
few	TRBV10-1	TRBJ1-4	NA	CASSEWVSGKLFF	TGCGCCAGCAGTGAATGGGTTTCAGGAAAACTGTTTTTT
NA	TRBV11-2	TRBJ1-2	NA	CASSLDRAAAGYTF	TGTGCCAGCAGCTTAGATAGGGCAGCAGCTGGCTACACCTTC
NA	TRBV7-2	TRBJ2-6	NA	CASSTMSSGANVLTF	TGTGCCAGCAGCACAATGAGCTCTGGGGCCAACGTCCTGACTTTC
NA	TRBV28	TRBJ2-1	TRBD2	CATIPGTSGSNEQFF	TGTGCCACCATCCCGGGGACTAGCGGGAGTAATGAGCAGTTCTTC
NA	TRBV27	TRBJ2-1	TRBD1	CASSPGTGVFDEQFF	TGTGCCAGCAGCCCCGGGACAGGAGTCTTCGATGAGCAGTTCTTC
NA	TRBV5-4	TRBJ2-1	TRBD2	CASSTEGLYLAGRLGDEQFF	TGTGCCAGCAGCACGGAGGGTTTATACCTAGCGGGACGACTTGGGGATGAGCAGTTCTTC
NA	TRBV5-4	TRBJ2-2	NA	CASSEQNTGELFF	TGTGCCAGCAGCGAGCAGAACACCGGGGAGCTGTTTTTT
few	TRBV28	TRBJ2-1	TRBD2	CATKGEGPHNEQFF	TGTGCCACAAAAGGGGAGGGCCCCCACAATGAGCAGTTCTTC
NA	TRBV7-2	TRBJ2-2	NA	CASSFSRLNTGELFF	TGTGCCAGCAGCTTCAGCAGGCTAAACACCGGGGAGCTGTTTTTT
NA	TRBV6-1	TRBJ2-3	TRBD1	CASSEARTGWTDTQYF	TGTGCCAGCAGTGAAGCCCGGACAGGGTGGACAGATACGCAGTATTTT
NA	TRBV7-9	TRBJ2-2	TRBD2	CASSLGGTSGPGELFF	TGTGCCAGCAGCTTAGGAGGGACTAGCGGGCCCGGGGAGCTGTTTTTT
NA	TRBV28	TRBJ1-5	NA	CASTRRRWYNQPQHF	TGTGCCAGCACCCGTCGGAGATGGTACAATCAGCCCCAGCATTTT
NA	TRBV18	TRBJ2-5	NA	CASSPPGQQETQYF	TGTGCCAGCTCACCACCTGGACAGCAAGAGACCCAGTACTTC
NA	TRBV6-6	TRBJ2-2	TRBD1	CASRYPWTGENGELFF	TGTGCCAGCAGGTACCCCTGGACAGGGGAGAACGGGGAGCTGTTTTTT
NA	TRBV6-1	TRBJ2-7	TRBD1	CASSDVVGAYRGSYEQYF	TGTGCCAGCAGTGATGTTGTGGGGGCATACAGGGGGTCCTACGAGCAGTACTTC
NA	TRBV10-3	TRBJ2-5	TRBD2	CAISAQTSGQETQYF	TGTGCCATCAGCGCGCAGACTAGCGGGCAAGAGACCCAGTACTTC
NA	TRBV5-1	TRBJ2-2	TRBD1	CASSLMGQGSSGELFF	TGCGCCAGCAGCTTGATGGGACAGGGGTCGAGCGGGGAGCTGTTTTTT
NA	TRBV25-1	TRBJ1-4	TRBD1	CASSESQGAREKLFF	TGTGCCAGCAGTGAATCGCAGGGGGCGAGGGAAAAACTGTTTTTT
NA	TRBV5-1	TRBJ2-7	TRBD2	CASSLIPETSGIPHEQYF	TGCGCCAGCAGCTTAATCCCGGAAACTAGCGGGATTCCCCACGAGCAGTACTTC
NA	TRBV7-9	TRBJ1-2	NA	CASSGSTSTSIYGYTF	TGTGCCAGCAGCGGTTCAACCTCCACCTCTATCTATGGCTACACCTTC
few	TRBV28	TRBJ1-4	NA	CASRNRGGEKLFF	TGTGCCAGCAGGAACCGGGGAGGGGAAAAACTGTTTTTT